The clone carrying this T cell receptor beta chain was seen ten or more times. Its antigen is not known. This sample is drawn from a study of molecular identifiers for immune sequencing clone quantification. The study, taken as a whole, reports: Clonotypes surpassing 20 RNA copies contained over 98% of effector molecules, versus under 1% in naive cells. With a barcode shared among identical TCR molecules, highly expanded clone sizes could be underestimated.

The bulk TCR libraries were made with methods described before and with listed TCR primers. TCRdb analysed the PCR reads with MiXCR anew, one entry per CDR3 protein. The data hold hundreds of thousands of distinct CDR3 sequences, with 25% observed a single time. As CD8+CD4-CCR7+CD45RA+ cells, naive CD8 T cells were sorted. J gave up 0 bases and V 3 bases, and 13 bases lay outside the gene matches. The length of the CDR3 is 18 residues. Germline CDR1 MDHEN, CDR2 SYDVKM. This chain connects TRBV28 to TRBJ1-1, with 7 bases aligning to TRBD1. This sequence was found in a human donor in good health. Some libraries in this study had Jurkat cell RNA spiked in. The material sequenced was naive CD8+ T cells from blood, with Jurkat cell RNA spiked in. Documented subset: FACS-sorted CD8+CD4-CCR7+CD45RA+ naive T cells. The CDR3 here is CASSFSEGRGLMNTEAFF. As DNA, the CDR3 is TGTGCCAGCAGTTTTTCCGAGGGCAGGGGGTTGATGAACACTGAAGCTTTCTTT.